The T cell receptor beta chain described here comes from a study of Graves' ophthalmopathy and Graves' hyperthyroidism. V was trimmed by 10 bases and J by 3 bases, leaving 15 bases between them. CDR3 length: 14 residues. From germline, CDR1 is ENHRY and CDR2 SYGVKD. RNA served as the template for amplifying TCR beta CDR3 regions. HTBI-primed RT-PCR formed the first round, and a multiplex PCR formed the second. TCRdb re-called the multiplex PCR reads through MiXCR, storing one row per CDR3 protein. The table lists hundreds of thousands of distinct CDR3 sequences, roughly 21% of them singletons. As to this clonotype: This sequence may be a read error, since a much larger clone differs from it by one base.

Among the exclusions were patients with other autoimmune diseases, uncontrolled infections, pregnancy or lactation. The sample comprised peripheral blood. This chain joins TRBV10-3 and TRBJ2-2; D possibly matches TRBD1 or TRBD2 (5 bases each). The receptor comes from a woman younger than 30 with stable Graves' hyperthyroidism. The CDR3 DNA is TGTGCCAGCCGGGACGGCTCGTACACCGGGGAGCTGTTTTTT. Translation: CASRDGSYTGELFF.